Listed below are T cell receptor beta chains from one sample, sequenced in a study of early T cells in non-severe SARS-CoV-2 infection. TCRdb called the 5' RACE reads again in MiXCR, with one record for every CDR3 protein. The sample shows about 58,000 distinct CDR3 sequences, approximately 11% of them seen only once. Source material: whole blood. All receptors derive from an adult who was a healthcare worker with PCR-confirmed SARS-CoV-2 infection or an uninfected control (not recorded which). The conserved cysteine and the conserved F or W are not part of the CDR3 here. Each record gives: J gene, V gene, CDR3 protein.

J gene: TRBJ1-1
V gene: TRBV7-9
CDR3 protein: ASSLSAGQHNLLGTEAF

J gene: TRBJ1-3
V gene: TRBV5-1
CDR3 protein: ASSLAGAVDTIY

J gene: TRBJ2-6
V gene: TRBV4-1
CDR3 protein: ASSQVRRSGANVLT

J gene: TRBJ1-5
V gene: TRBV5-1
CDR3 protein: ASSWGQGKDQPQH

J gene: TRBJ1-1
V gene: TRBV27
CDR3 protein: ASSWTGDTEAF

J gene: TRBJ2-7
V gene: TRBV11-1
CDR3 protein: ASSPTPSGEQY

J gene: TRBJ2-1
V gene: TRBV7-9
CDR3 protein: ASSLVIGTEQF

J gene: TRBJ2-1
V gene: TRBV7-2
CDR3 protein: ASSLVGGGRLEF

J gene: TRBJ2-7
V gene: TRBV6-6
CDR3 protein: ASTQPEERYEQY

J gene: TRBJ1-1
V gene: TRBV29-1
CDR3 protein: SAGVEAF

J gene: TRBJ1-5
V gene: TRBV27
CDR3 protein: ASSFGGNQPQH

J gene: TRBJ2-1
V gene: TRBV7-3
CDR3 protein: ASSPRGGLNNEQF

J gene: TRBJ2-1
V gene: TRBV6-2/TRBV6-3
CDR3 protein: ASRTSGFYNEQF

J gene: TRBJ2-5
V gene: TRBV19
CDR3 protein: ASSPGAGETQY

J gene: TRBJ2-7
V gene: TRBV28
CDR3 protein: ASRRGQGLYEQY

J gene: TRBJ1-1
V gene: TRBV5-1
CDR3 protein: ASSLAAF

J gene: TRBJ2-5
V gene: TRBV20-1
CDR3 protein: SASIPSEETQY